The T cell receptor beta chain under discussion was sequenced for a study of cytomegalovirus exposure and HLA in healthy donors. Study-wide points: In a later analysis, HLA-C alleles had the fewest associated TCRs, DRB1 alleles the most. Within the data, a cluster of highly shared sequence variants was likely a sequencing artifact. A later analysis, which compared TCR beta chains of equal frequency, found the HLA-associated ones more clonally expanded.

The PCR used 60 Vbeta and 13 Jbeta primers. Assay used: immunoSEQ multiplex PCR; TCRdb lists only in-frame clones, some missing. The data contain 100,000 to 150,000 clones, about 82% of them seen just once; the ten biggest clones take up approximately 1.2%. The germline gives CDR1 MRHNA, CDR2 SNTAGT. V gave up 8 bases and J gave up 4 bases, with 23 bases separating them. This CDR3 is built from 16 residues. In the case of this clone: The antigen remains undetermined.

The origin of this receptor is a boy aged 10-17 years in good health and CMV-seronegative. The genes are TRBV6-4 and TRBJ1-1; tentative D call: TRBD1 (5 bases). The sample comprised PBMCs. Here the CDR3 reads CASSDEATAAFTEAFF. DNA for the CDR3: TGTGCCAGCTCTGACGAGGCGACAGCCGCTTTCACTGAAGCTTTCTTT.